The table lists the clone carrying this T cell receptor (beta chain) with many counts. What it binds is unknown. This CDR3 comprises 16 residues. Germline assignment: CDR1 SGHTA and CDR2 FQGNSA. The junction had 7 bases not matched to a gene; V was cut back by 5 bases and J by 1 base. Combining a sample-barcoded 5' primer with a J-beta primer mix, a second PCR ran for about 6 to 11 cycles. Using its own MiXCR run on the 5' RACE reads, TCRdb lists one record per CDR3 protein. Here the sample spans 550,000 to 650,000 distinct CDR3 sequences, about a quarter being singletons. The record originates from a study of blood T cells in healthy people across ages. Study results and limitations: Not knowing donor CMV status may have confounded expanded clonotype changes.

These data are also associated with another study on T cells of mothers and their children. This second report adds: Sequencing returned over 8 million TCR beta CDR3 reads per mother and several million per child.

The rearrangement links TRBV7-2 to TRBJ2-5; 10 positions agree with TRBD2. The material sequenced was blood. The TCR sequence derives from a boy aged 2-15 years in good health. The CDR3 DNA reads as TGTGCCAGCAGCCGTTCGTTAGCGGGGGGCCAAGAGACCCAGTACTTC. It translates to CASSRSLAGGQETQYF.